This TCR beta chain appears in the sequencing data of a study of T cells in Graves' hyperthyroidism and ophthalmopathy. Study details: At initial diagnosis, before any treatment had begun, peripheral blood was obtained. Study-level findings and limits: Ophthalmopathy was distinguished from stable hyperthyroidism by 13 V-J signatures.

Germline V CDR1 and CDR2: SGHTS, YDEGEE. The CDR3 spans 12 residues. V was pared by 4 bases and J by 9 bases, with 11 bases between. Worth noting for this clonotype: Its antigen is not known.

Pregnant or lactating patients were excluded, as were those with uncontrolled infection or other autoimmune disease. Extraction of PBMCs used more than 8.5 ml of fresh peripheral blood. Amplification yielded TCR beta CDR3 regions, with RNA transcripts as the source. First-round RT-PCR with HTBI primers amplified the TCR CDR3 region. TCRdb re-derived calls from the multiplex PCR reads in MiXCR, one entry per CDR3 protein. The data contain about 270,000 distinct CDR3 sequences, roughly 22% of them singletons. J is TRBJ2-1 and V is TRBV5-8; D gene unclear. Source material: blood. The sequence came from a man in his thirties or forties with Graves' ophthalmopathy. CDR3 sequence reads: CASSTADGEQFF. The CDR3 nucleotides are TGTGCCAGCAGCACGGCCGACGGTGAGCAGTTCTTC. The whole variable domain, remainder taken from reference TRBV5-8 and TRBJ2-1, is EAGVTQSPTHLIKTRGQQATLRCSPISGHTSVYWYQQALGLGLQFLLWYDEGEERNRGNFPPRFSGRQFPNYSSELNVNALELEDSALYLCASSTADGEQFFGPGTRLTVL.